This T cell receptor (beta chain) was recorded in a study of cytomegalovirus exposure and HLA in healthy donors. General study points: In a later analysis, specific HLA alleles were associated with approximately 16,000 TCR beta sequences at a 0.05 false discovery rate.

The PCR used 60 Vbeta and 13 Jbeta primers. Per the original data handling: A later analysis tallied 65 million to 85 million unique TCR beta chains, 10 million to 12 million of them shared. TCRdb's copy holds only in-frame clones and misses some; the assay was immunoSEQ multiplex PCR. The V and J calls and clone size are taken from that table; D and trimming were inferred from the DNA. The data show over 120,000 clones, with roughly four fifths seen just once and about 1.5% held by the top ten. The CDR3 covers 16 residues. Germline V gene lookup returns CDR1 SGHTA and CDR2 FQGNSA. With V trimmed by 1 base and J by 2 bases, 7 bases remained unmatched. This clone was recorded once. The antigen remains undetermined.

The sequence was collected from a man aged 30 to 39 in good health and CMV-seropositive. The sequencing input was PBMCs. The chain uses TRBV7-2 and TRBJ2-7, with 8 bases lining up with TRBD2. Here the CDR3 reads CASSLEAAGGAYEQYF. The DNA of the CDR3 is TGTGCCAGCAGCTTAGAGGCGGCGGGGGGAGCCTACGAGCAGTACTTC. The whole variable domain, remainder taken from reference TRBV7-2 and TRBJ2-7, is GAGVSQSPSNKVTEKGKDVELRCDPISGHTALYWYRQSLGQGLEFLIYFQGNSAPDKSGLPSDRFSAERTGGSVSTLTIQRTQQEDSAVYLCASSLEAAGGAYEQYFGPGTRLTVT.